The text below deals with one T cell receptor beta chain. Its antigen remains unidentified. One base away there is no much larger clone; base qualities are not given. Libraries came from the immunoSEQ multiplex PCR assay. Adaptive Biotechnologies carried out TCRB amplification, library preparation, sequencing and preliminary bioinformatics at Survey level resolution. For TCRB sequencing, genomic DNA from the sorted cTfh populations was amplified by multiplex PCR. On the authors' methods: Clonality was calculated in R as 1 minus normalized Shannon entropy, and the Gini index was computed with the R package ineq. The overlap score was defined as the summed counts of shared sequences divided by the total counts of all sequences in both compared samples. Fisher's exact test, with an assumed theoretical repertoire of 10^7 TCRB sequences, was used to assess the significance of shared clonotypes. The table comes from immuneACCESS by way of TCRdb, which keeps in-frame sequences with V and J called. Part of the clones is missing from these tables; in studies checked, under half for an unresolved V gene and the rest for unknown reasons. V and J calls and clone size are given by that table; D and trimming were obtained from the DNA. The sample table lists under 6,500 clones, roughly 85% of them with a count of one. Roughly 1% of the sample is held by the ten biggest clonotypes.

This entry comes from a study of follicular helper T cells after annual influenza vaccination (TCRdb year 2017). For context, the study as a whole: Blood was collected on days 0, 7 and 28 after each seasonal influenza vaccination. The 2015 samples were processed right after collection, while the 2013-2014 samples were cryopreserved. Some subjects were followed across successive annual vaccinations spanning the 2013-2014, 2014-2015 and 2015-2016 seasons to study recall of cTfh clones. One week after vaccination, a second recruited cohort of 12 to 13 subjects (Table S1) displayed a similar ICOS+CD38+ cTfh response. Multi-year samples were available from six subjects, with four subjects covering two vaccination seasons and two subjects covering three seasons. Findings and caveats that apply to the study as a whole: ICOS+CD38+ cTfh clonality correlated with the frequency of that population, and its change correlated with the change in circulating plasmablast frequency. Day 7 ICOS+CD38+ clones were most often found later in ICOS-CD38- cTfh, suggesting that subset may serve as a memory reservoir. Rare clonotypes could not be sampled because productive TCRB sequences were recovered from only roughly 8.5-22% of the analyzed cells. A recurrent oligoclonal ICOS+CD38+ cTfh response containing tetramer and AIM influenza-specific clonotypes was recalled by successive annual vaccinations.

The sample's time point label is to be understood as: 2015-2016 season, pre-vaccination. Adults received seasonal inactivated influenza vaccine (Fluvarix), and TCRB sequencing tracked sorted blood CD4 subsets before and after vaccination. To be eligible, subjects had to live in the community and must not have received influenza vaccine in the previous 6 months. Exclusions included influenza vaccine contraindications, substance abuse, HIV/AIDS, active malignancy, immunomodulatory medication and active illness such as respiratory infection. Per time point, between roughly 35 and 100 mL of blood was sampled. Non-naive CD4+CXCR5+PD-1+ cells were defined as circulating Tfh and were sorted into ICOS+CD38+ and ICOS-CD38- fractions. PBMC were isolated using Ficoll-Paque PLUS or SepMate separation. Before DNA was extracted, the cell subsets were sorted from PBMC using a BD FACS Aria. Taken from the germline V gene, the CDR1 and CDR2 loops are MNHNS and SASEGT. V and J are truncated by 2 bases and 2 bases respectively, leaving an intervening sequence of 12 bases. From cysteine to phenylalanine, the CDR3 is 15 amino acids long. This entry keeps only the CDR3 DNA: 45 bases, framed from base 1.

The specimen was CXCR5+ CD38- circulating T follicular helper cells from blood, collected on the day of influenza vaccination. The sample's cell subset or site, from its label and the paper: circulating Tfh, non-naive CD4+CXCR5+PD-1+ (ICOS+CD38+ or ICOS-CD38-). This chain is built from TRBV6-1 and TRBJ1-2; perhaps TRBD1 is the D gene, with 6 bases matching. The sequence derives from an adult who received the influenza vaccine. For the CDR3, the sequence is CASSESQGPNYGYTF. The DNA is TGTGCCAGCAGTGAAAGCCAGGGGCCCAACTATGGCTACACCTTC.